The source of this T cell receptor beta chain is a study of cytomegalovirus exposure and HLA in healthy donors. For the study at large: Earlier, about 179 million T cells were analyzed, and 117 million unique TCR beta sequences were found among them. Overall study results and limits: In a later analysis, approximately 15,000 TCR beta sequences were associated with HLA alleles at 0.05 false discovery rate.

This clone has a handful of counts. The target antigen is unknown. The CDR3 spans 13 residues. V was clipped by 2 bases and J by 4 bases, with 7 bases between them. CDR1 is SGHRS, CDR2 YFSETQ, per germline. Primers: 60 Vbeta forward and 13 Jbeta reverse. Generated by immunoSEQ multiplex PCR, the TCRdb table keeps only in-frame clones and is missing some. Counted here are around 100,000 clones, roughly 69% occurring once; the ten biggest clones make up 2% to 2.5%. This TCR was recovered from a woman aged 30 to 39 in good health and CMV-seronegative. The sequenced material came from PBMCs. The genes are TRBV5-1 and TRBJ2-1; weak D call: TRBD2 (6 bases). The CDR3 region has the DNA TGCGCCAGCAGCTTAGGGACTTACAATGAGCAGTTCTTC. Protein: CASSLGTYNEQFF.